This is a list of T cell receptor beta chains from one sample in a study of technical replicates of blood from four donors. Profiling relied on immunoSEQ multiplex PCR, and the TCRdb table lists in-frame clones only, not all of them. The table has around 93,000 clones, around 93% seen once. The source material was T cells isolated from PBMCs. These TCRs come from a human donor in good health. Both conserved end residues are part of each CDR3.

j_gene: TRBJ2-1; v_gene: TRBV7-3; CDR3aa: CASSVLADPNHGEQFF
j_gene: TRBJ2-7; v_gene: TRBV19; CDR3aa: CASSITSVYEQYF
j_gene: TRBJ2-4; v_gene: TRBV19; CDR3aa: CASSISGRVLGKNIQYF
j_gene: TRBJ2-1; v_gene: TRBV7-9; CDR3aa: CASSPDSGRAPSYNEQFF
j_gene: TRBJ1-2; v_gene: TRBV28; CDR3aa: CASSSTGGIPIDYGYTF
j_gene: TRBJ2-2; v_gene: TRBV29-1; CDR3aa: CSVGGGDRGTGELFF
j_gene: TRBJ2-7; v_gene: TRBV7-2; CDR3aa: CASSLQSGQDEQYF
j_gene: TRBJ2-1; v_gene: TRBV5-5; CDR3aa: CASSLSRGQHNEQFF
j_gene: TRBJ1-1; v_gene: TRBV27; CDR3aa: CASSLGRDTEAFF
j_gene: TRBJ1-1; v_gene: TRBV30; CDR3aa: CAWSRLDRPTEAFF
j_gene: TRBJ1-5; v_gene: TRBV5-1; CDR3aa: CASSETGLTPQHF
j_gene: TRBJ2-7; v_gene: TRBV5-1; CDR3aa: CASSPPDNYEQYF
j_gene: TRBJ1-1; v_gene: TRBV25-1; CDR3aa: CASSEFGIGNTEAFF
j_gene: TRBJ2-1; v_gene: TRBV7-2; CDR3aa: CASSLSGGYNEQFF
j_gene: TRBJ2-3; v_gene: TRBV6-5; CDR3aa: CASAGGHTQYF
j_gene: TRBJ1-2; v_gene: TRBV6-1; CDR3aa: CASWEGRGHGYTF
j_gene: TRBJ2-5; v_gene: TRBV5-1; CDR3aa: CASSSVAGRTETQYF
j_gene: TRBJ1-5; v_gene: TRBV19; CDR3aa: CASSLWDSLYQPQHF
j_gene: TRBJ2-3; v_gene: TRBV6-5; CDR3aa: CASRRGDTQYF
j_gene: TRBJ1-1; v_gene: TRBV7-3; CDR3aa: CASSSPGPMNTEAFF
j_gene: TRBJ2-7; v_gene: TRBV2; CDR3aa: CASTALVGSYEQYF
j_gene: TRBJ1-1; v_gene: TRBV7-3; CDR3aa: CASSLAQGGTTEAFF
j_gene: TRBJ2-7; v_gene: TRBV5-1; CDR3aa: CASSLGQGYYYEQYF
j_gene: TRBJ2-1; v_gene: TRBV11-2; CDR3aa: CASSLVGTSGTTKQFF
j_gene: TRBJ1-5; v_gene: TRBV5-8; CDR3aa: CASSLDRGQNQPQHF
j_gene: TRBJ2-7; v_gene: TRBV30; CDR3aa: CAWSKTETGHREQYF
j_gene: TRBJ1-1; v_gene: TRBV7-9; CDR3aa: CASSIQQNTEAFF
j_gene: TRBJ2-5; v_gene: TRBV10-3; CDR3aa: CAISGGLETQYF
j_gene: TRBJ1-1; v_gene: TRBV19; CDR3aa: CASSIFRGVETEAFF
j_gene: TRBJ1-2; v_gene: TRBV29-1; CDR3aa: CSVEDVRGEREDGYTF
j_gene: TRBJ2-5; v_gene: TRBV4-1; CDR3aa: CASSQDRGTGETQYF
j_gene: TRBJ1-1; v_gene: TRBV30; CDR3aa: CAWSEGVWRAFF
j_gene: TRBJ2-7; v_gene: TRBV11-2; CDR3aa: CASSSRGFSREQYF
j_gene: TRBJ1-1; v_gene: TRBV7-6; CDR3aa: CASSLSVQSPQGWVHTEAFF
j_gene: TRBJ2-2; v_gene: TRBV27; CDR3aa: CASSPFTQGYIGELFF
j_gene: TRBJ2-7; v_gene: TRBV27; CDR3aa: CASSFEQGYEQYF
j_gene: TRBJ2-3; v_gene: TRBV27; CDR3aa: CASSGAGSKIYTDTQYF
j_gene: TRBJ1-2; v_gene: TRBV10-3; CDR3aa: CAISDPPGGVDGYTF
j_gene: TRBJ1-2; v_gene: TRBV5-1; CDR3aa: CASSPAGVWEKYGYTF
j_gene: TRBJ2-5; v_gene: TRBV27; CDR3aa: CASSLQYLAQETQYF
j_gene: TRBJ1-4; v_gene: TRBV27; CDR3aa: CASLDSYNEKLFF
j_gene: TRBJ2-7; v_gene: TRBV9; CDR3aa: CASSFVEYGDEQYF